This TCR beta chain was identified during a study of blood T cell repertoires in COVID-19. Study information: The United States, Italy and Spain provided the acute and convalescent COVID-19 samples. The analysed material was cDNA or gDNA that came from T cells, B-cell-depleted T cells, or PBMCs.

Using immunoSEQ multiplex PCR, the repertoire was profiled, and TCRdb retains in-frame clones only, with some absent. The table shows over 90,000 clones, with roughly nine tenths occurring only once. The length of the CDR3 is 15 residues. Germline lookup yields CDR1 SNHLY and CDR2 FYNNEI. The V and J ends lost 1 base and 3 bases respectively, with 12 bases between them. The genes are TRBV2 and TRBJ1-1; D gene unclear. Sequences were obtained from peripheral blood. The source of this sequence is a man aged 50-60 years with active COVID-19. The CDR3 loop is CASSEGGGYDTEAFF. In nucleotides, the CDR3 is TGTGCCAGCAGTGAAGGAGGAGGGTACGACACTGAAGCTTTCTTT.